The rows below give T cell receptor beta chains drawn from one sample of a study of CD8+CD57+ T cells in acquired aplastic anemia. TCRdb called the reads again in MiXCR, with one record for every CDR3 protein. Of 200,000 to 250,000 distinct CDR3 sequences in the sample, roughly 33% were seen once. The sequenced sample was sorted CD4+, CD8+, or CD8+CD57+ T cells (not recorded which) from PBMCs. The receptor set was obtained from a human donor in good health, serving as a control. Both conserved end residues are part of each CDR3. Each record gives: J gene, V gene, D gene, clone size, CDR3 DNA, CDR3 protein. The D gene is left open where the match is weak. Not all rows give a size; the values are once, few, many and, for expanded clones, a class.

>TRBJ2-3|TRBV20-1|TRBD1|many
TGCAGTGCTAGAAACGCTCAGGGGGCAGATACGCAGTATTTT
CSARNAQGADTQYF
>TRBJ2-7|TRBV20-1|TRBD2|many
TGCAGTGCTGCTGCTGCGGGGGATTACGAGCAGTACTTC
CSAAAAGDYEQYF
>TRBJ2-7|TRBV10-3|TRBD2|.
TGTGCCATCAGTTCTCGGGGACTAGCGGGAGTTGGGCAGTACTTC
CAISSRGLAGVGQYF
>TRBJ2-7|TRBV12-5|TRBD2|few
TGTGCTAGTGGCTCCGGACTAGCTGTGAGCTCCTACGAGCAGTACTTC
CASGSGLAVSSYEQYF
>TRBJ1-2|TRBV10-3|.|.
TGTGCCATCAGTTACTCTCGCTTGGTACTGGGGGGCTACACCTTC
CAISYSRLVLGGYTF
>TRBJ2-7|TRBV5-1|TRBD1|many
TGCGCCAGCAGCTCATGGCCCGGGACAGGTTACTACGAGCAGTACTTC
CASSSWPGTGYYEQYF
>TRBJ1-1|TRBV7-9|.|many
TGTGCCAGCAGCTTAGCGAAGGCGGGAACTGAAGCTTTCTTT
CASSLAKAGTEAFF
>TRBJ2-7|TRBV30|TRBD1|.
TGTGCCTGGAGCGTACCGGGGACAGGTCTGTACTTC
CAWSVPGTGLYF
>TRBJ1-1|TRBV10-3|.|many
TGTGCCATCAGTGAGGTCGCGGGGAACACTGAAGCTTTCTTT
CAISEVAGNTEAFF
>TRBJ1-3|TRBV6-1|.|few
TGTGCCAGCAGTACCGATCCCTCTGGAAACACCATATATTTT
CASSTDPSGNTIYF